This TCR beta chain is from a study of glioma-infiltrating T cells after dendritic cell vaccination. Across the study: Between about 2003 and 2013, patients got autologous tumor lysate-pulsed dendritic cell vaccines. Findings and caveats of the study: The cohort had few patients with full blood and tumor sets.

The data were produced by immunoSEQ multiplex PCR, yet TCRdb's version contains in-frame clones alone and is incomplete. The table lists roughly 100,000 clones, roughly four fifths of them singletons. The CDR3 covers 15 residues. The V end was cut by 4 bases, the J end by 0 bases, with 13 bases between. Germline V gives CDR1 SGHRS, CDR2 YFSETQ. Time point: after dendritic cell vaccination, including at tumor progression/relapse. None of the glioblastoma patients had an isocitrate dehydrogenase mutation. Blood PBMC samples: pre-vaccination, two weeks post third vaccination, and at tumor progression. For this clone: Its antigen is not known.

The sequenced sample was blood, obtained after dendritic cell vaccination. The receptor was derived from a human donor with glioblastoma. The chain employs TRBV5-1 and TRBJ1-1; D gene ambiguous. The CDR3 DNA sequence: TGCGCCAGCAGCCTCTTTTCCGCGGTGAACACTGAAGCTTTCTTT. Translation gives CASSLFSAVNTEAFF.